Listed here are 20 T cell receptor beta chains from one sample, sequenced in a study of shared clonotypes between healthy human individuals. Profiling relied on immunoSEQ multiplex PCR, and the TCRdb table lists in-frame clones only, not all of them. Counted here are more than 2 million clones, around 96% occurring once; the ten biggest clones make up 0.85% to 1.3%. CD8 cells classed as naive were CD45RO-negative and positively selected for CCR7, excluding terminally differentiated effector memory CD45RA+ cells. Sequencing was carried out using naive CD8+ T cells sorted from blood. The receptors here all came from a man between 18 and 29 years old in good health.

The rearrangement uses TRBV6-1 and TRBJ2-7, with TRBD1 matching 11 bases. The V segment lost 6 bases and the J segment 4 bases; nucleotides outside the gene matches: 2. This CDR3 comprises 13 residues. Germline V gene data show CDR1 as MNHNS and CDR2 as SASEGT. CDR3: CASRDRGQYEQYF. CDR3 nucleotides: TGTGCCAGCAGGGACAGGGGGCAGTACGAGCAGTACTTC.

This chain links TRBV4-1 with TRBJ1-2, with TRBD1 matching 9 bases. CDR3 size: 14 residues. The germline CDR1 and CDR2 sequences are MGHRA and YSYEKL. J lost 12 bases, V lost 4 bases, and 12 bases had no gene match. The CDR3 sequence is CASSPEPGTGSHTF. CDR3 DNA sequence: TGCGCCAGCAGCCCCGAACCCGGGACAGGGAGTCACACCTTC.

The chain is built from TRBV5-4 and TRBJ1-1; 7 bases fit TRBD1. V trimming: 4 bases; J trimming: 1 base; junction bases outside the gene matches: 7. CDR3 length equals 15 residues. The germline CDR1 and CDR2 sequences are SGHNT and YYREEE (reference sequence). This CDR3 is CASSPDRAWNTEAFF. The CDR3 DNA reads as TGTGCCAGCAGCCCAGACAGGGCATGGAACACTGAAGCTTTCTTT.

The CDR3 sequence: CASSLAVLGQGFYEQYF. In nucleotides, the CDR3 is TGCGCCAGCAGCTTGGCTGTTCTGGGACAGGGTTTCTACGAGCAGTACTTC. The V call is TRBV5-1, the J call TRBJ2-7; TRBD1 agrees at 9 bases. Germline V gene sequence: CDR1 SGHRS, CDR2 YFSETQ. The CDR3 runs 17 residues. Unmatched junction bases numbered 10, after V lost 0 bases and J lost 3 bases.

This clone was counted once. The CDR3 protein is CASRYDRGPYEQYF. In DNA, the CDR3 is TGTGCCAGCAGATACGACAGGGGTCCCTACGAGCAGTACTTC. This sequence joins TRBV27 and TRBJ2-7; 8 bases are shared with TRBD1. The CDR3 is made up of 14 amino acids. V was pared by 6 bases and J by 2 bases, with 6 bases of the junction left unmatched. The germline gives CDR1 MNHEY, CDR2 SMNVEV (reference sequence).

The gene calls are TRBV6-5 and TRBJ1-2, with 7 bases identical to TRBD1. CDR1 is MNHEY and CDR2 is SVGAGI in the germline V gene. J gave up 4 bases and V 0 bases, and 8 bases lay outside the gene matches. The length of the CDR3 is 16 residues. Here the CDR3 DNA reads TGTGCCAGCAGTTACTCAGGGGGCGAGGTCAGCTATGGCTACACCTTC. It encodes CASSYSGGEVSYGYTF.

The rearrangement joins TRBV27 to TRBJ2-7; 7 positions agree with TRBD1. Germline V gene sequence: CDR1 MNHEY, CDR2 SMNVEV (reference sequence). The V segment lost 2 bases and the J segment 7 bases; nucleotides outside the gene matches: 14. The CDR3 spans 16 residues. The CDR3 is CASSLTTPAGGSEQYF. Here the CDR3 DNA reads TGTGCCAGCAGTTTAACCACCCCGGCAGGGGGAAGTGAGCAGTACTTC.

The V gene is TRBV6-1, the J gene TRBJ2-3; D remains unclear. CDR1 and CDR2 from the germline V gene are MNHNS and SASEGT. Trimming shortened V by 4 bases and J by 0 bases, and 5 bases separated the two germline ends. The CDR3 totals 13 residues. The CDR3, as DNA: TGTGCCAGCAGTGTTGACAGCACAGATACGCAGTATTTT. Its protein product is CASSVDSTDTQYF.

The chain uses TRBV5-1 and TRBJ2-1; perhaps TRBD1 as D (6 bases). The CDR3 is 14 amino acids. CDR1 and CDR2 from the germline V gene are SGHRS and YFSETQ. Trimming pared 2 bases from V and 5 bases from J, leaving 11 bases between. CDR3 residues: CASSFDRTNNEQFF. CDR3 in DNA: TGCGCCAGCAGCTTCGACAGGACCAACAATGAGCAGTTCTTC.

The rearrangement joins TRBV13 to TRBJ1-1, with 8 bases lining up with TRBD1. The J segment lost 4 bases and the V segment lost 5 bases, leaving 15 bases of the junction unmatched. Germline V gene sequence: CDR1 PRHDT, CDR2 FYEKMQ (reference sequence). The CDR3 runs to 17 residues. CDR3 protein: CASSPQGEAEVSTEAFF. The CDR3 nucleotides read TGTGCCAGCAGCCCACAGGGGGAAGCGGAGGTTAGCACTGAAGCTTTCTTT.

As concerns this clone: The same CDR3 arises from other DNA sequences in this sample as well. The chain links TRBV4-1 to TRBJ2-5; possible D gene TRBD2, 6 bases. Trimming stripped 0 bases from V and 1 base from J, with 6 bases between. The germline V gene encodes CDR1 MGHRA and CDR2 YSYEKL. The CDR3 has 14 amino acids. The CDR3 nucleotides read TGCGCCAGCAGCCAAGAACTAGCCCAAGAGACCCAGTACTTC. Protein sequence: CASSQELAQETQYF.

The chain couples TRBV4-1 to TRBJ2-7; D is ambiguous. Germline V gene sequence: CDR1 MGHRA, CDR2 YSYEKL. The CDR3 loop spans 13 amino acids. V was shortened by 0 bases and J by 6 bases, with 9 bases between the two germline ends. This CDR3 is CASSQERRLEQYF. The CDR3 DNA sequence: TGCGCCAGCAGCCAAGAACGACGGCTCGAGCAGTACTTC.

This rearrangement joins TRBV4-1 to TRBJ2-7, with a tentative D call TRBD1 (6 bases). The germline V and J ends were trimmed by 3 bases and 0 bases, with 18 bases remaining between them. The germline gives CDR1 MGHRA, CDR2 YSYEKL. The length of the CDR3 is 17 residues. The CDR3 nucleotides read TGCGCCAGCAGCCACAAAACAGGGCCCCAAAGCTCCTACGAGCAGTACTTC. Amino acid sequence: CASSHKTGPQSSYEQYF.

The chain has TRBV4-2 and TRBJ2-2; D is unclear. Trimming shortened V by 0 bases and J by 0 bases, and 11 bases separated the two germline ends. Germline V gene lookup returns CDR1 LGHNA and CDR2 YNFKEQ. The CDR3 extends over 17 amino acids. The CDR3 spells CASSQDIGPANTGELFF. The CDR3 DNA reads as TGTGCCAGCAGCCAAGATATTGGGCCGGCGAACACCGGGGAGCTGTTTTTT.

This clone was recorded only once. The V call is TRBV7-9, the J call TRBJ2-1, with no clear D. The length of the CDR3 is 12 residues. Germline CDR1 SEHNR, CDR2 FQNEAQ (reference sequence). V shed 5 bases and J shed 6 bases, with 8 bases lying between them. The CDR3 DNA reads TGTGCCAGCAGCCCTAAGCCCAATGAGCAGTTCTTC. Encoded protein: CASSPKPNEQFF.

V is TRBV27 and J is TRBJ1-6; D might be TRBD1 (5 bases). CDR1 and CDR2 from the germline V gene are MNHEY and SMNVEV (reference sequence). This CDR3 region has 14 residues. Trimming removed 8 bases at V and 2 bases at J, with 10 bases between. The CDR3 protein is CASCGHTYNSPLHF. CDR3 DNA: TGTGCCAGCTGCGGACACACCTATAATTCACCCCTCCACTTT.

This sequence joins TRBV5-1 and TRBJ2-3, with no clear D. Trimming took off 2 bases at V and 4 bases at J, with 11 bases between the two ends. Per the germline V gene, CDR1 is SGHRS and CDR2 is YFSETQ. This CDR3 has 14 residues. CDR3 residues: CASSFVPGADTQYF. CDR3 DNA: TGCGCCAGCAGCTTCGTGCCAGGCGCAGATACGCAGTATTTT.

J is TRBJ2-1 and V is TRBV27; a weak D match, TRBD1 (5 bases). V was shortened by 7 bases and J by 5 bases, with 18 bases between the two germline ends. CDR1 and CDR2 (germline): MNHEY, SMNVEV (reference sequence). The CDR3 has 15 residues. The CDR3 bases are TGTGCCAGCACTTTCAGGGCGGACGACCACAATGAGCAGTTCTTC. Amino acids: CASTFRADDHNEQFF.

As concerns this clone: Other DNA sequences in this specimen translate into the identical CDR3. V and J are TRBV15 and TRBJ2-7, with D possibly being TRBD2 (5 bases). Trimming took off 0 bases at V and 0 bases at J, with 9 bases between the two ends. Germline V lookup: CDR1 LNHNV, CDR2 YYDKDF (reference sequence). The CDR3 sequence is 15 residues long. CDR3 bases: TGTGCCACCAGCAGAGATTTGGGGAGCTCCTACGAGCAGTACTTC. Residues: CATSRDLGSSYEQYF.

The chain links TRBV9 to TRBJ1-2; 7 bases map to TRBD1. V trimming: 7 bases; J trimming: 7 bases; junction bases outside the gene matches: 10. Looked up from germline, CDR1 is SGDLS and CDR2 is YYNGEE. The CDR3 totals 13 residues. The chain's CDR3 is CASSLTGEAGYTF. The CDR3, as DNA: TGTGCCAGCTCGCTAACAGGGGAGGCTGGCTACACCTTC.